Included here is one T cell receptor beta chain sequence, with context. The data were taken from a study of blood T cell repertoires in COVID-19. Measured with immunoSEQ multiplex PCR; TCRdb has only the in-frame clones, and not every one. This sample has around 140,000 clones, with about 76% found just once. This TCR was sampled from a woman aged 55 to 70 with active or convalescent COVID-19. The specimen sequenced was peripheral blood.

The CDR3 nucleotides read TGCAGTGCTGGCTCTCAGGAGACCCAGTACTTC. Translation gives CSAGSQETQYF. The V and J genes are TRBV20-1 and TRBJ2-5; the D is unclear. From germline, CDR1 is DFQATT and CDR2 SNEGSKA (reference sequence). V lost 5 bases and J 5 bases, leaving 9 bases between the germline ends. The length of the CDR3 is 11 residues.